This TCR beta chain was observed in a study of T cells in Graves' hyperthyroidism and ophthalmopathy. About the study: Blood from the periphery was taken at initial diagnosis, before any treatment. Broader study findings: Onset of ophthalmopathy came a median approximately 6.8 months after the model predicted it. Separation of ophthalmopathy from stable hyperthyroidism was achieved by a 13 V-J model. Most expanded thyroid clonotypes above 0.001 also appeared in blood.

TCR beta CDR3 regions were amplified from RNA. First-round RT-PCR with HTBI primers amplified the TCR CDR3 region. TCRdb called the multiplex PCR reads again in MiXCR, with one record for every CDR3 protein. The sample yields under 400,000 distinct CDR3 sequences, 12% to 15% seen once. The table lists this clonotype with many counts. Its target is not known. The CDR3 is 14 residues long. Germline assignment: CDR1 MNHNS and CDR2 SASEGT. With 7 bases removed from V and 3 bases from J, the gap between germline ends came to 13 bases. The chain couples TRBV6-1 to TRBJ1-5; maybe TRBD1 (5 bases). The specimen was blood. The sequence was collected from a woman aged 60-75 years with Graves' ophthalmopathy. The CDR3, as DNA: TGTGCCAGCAAAGAGGGGAGGAACAATCAGCCCCAGCATTTT. This sequence encodes CASKEGRNNQPQHF.